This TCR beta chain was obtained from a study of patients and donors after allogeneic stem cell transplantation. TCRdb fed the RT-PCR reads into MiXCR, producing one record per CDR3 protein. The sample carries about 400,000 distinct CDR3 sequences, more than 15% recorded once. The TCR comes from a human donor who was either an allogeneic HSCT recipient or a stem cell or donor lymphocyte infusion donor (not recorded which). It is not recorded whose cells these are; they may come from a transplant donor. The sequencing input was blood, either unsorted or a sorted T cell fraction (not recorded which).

CDR3: CASSQEEEAYNEQFF. CDR3 in DNA: TGTGCCAGCAGCCAAGAGGAGGAGGCCTACAATGAGCAGTTCTTC. The chain uses TRBV4-2 and TRBJ2-1, with D perhaps matching TRBD2 (5 bases). V was cut by 0 bases and J by 2 bases, with 8 bases left in between. CDR3 size: 15 residues. Germline V gene data show CDR1 as LGHNA and CDR2 as YNFKEQ.